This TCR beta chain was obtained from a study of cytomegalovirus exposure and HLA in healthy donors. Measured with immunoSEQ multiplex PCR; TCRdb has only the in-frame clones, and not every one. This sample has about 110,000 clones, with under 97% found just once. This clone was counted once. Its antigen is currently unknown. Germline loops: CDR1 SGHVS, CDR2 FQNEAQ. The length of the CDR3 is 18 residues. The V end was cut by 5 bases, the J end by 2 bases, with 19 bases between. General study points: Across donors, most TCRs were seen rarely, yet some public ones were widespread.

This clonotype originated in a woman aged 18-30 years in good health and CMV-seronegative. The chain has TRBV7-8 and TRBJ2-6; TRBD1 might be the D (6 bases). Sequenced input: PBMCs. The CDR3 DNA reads TGTGCCAGCAGCGTACCACAGGGTTTTGCTCCTGGGGCCAACGTCCTGACTTTC. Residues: CASSVPQGFAPGANVLTF.